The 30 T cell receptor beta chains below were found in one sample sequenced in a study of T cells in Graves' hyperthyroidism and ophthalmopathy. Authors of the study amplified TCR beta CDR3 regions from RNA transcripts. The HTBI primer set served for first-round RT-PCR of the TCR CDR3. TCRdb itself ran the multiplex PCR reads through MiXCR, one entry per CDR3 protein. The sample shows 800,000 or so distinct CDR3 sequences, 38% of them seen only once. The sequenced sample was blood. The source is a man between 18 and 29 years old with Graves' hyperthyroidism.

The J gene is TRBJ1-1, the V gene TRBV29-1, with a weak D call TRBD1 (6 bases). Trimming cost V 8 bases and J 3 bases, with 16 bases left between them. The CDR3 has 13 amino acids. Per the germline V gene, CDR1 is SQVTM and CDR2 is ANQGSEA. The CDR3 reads CSHTGTRYTEAFF. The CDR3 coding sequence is TGCAGCCACACCGGGACACGATACACTGAAGCTTTCTTT.

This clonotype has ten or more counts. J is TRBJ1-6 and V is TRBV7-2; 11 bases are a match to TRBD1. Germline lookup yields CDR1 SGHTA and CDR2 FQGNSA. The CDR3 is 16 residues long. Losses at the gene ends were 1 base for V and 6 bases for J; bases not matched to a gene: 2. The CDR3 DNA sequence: TGTGCCAGCAGCTTAGTAGGGACAGGGGGTAATTCACCCCTCCACTTT. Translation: CASSLVGTGGNSPLHF.

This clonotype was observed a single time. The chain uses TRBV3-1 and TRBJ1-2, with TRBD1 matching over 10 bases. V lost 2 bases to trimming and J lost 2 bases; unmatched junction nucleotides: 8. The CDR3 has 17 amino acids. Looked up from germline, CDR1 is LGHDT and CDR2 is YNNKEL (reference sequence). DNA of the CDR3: TGTGCCAGCAGCCAAACAACGGGACAGGGGATAAACTATGGCTACACCTTC. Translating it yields CASSQTTGQGINYGYTF.

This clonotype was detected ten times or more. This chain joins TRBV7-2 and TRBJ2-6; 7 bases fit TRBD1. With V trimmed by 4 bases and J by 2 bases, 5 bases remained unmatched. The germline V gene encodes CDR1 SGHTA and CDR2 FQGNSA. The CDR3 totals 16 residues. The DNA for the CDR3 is TGTGCCAGCAGCTCGTGGACAGGCCCTGGGGCCAACGTCCTGACTTTC. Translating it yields CASSSWTGPGANVLTF.

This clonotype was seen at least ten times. The CDR3 DNA is TGTGCCAGCATGGAGACTAATGAAAAACTGTTTTTT. Translation: CASMETNEKLFF. J is TRBJ1-4 and V is TRBV2; D remains unclear. The CDR3 runs 12 residues. Trimming took off 7 bases at V and 2 bases at J, with 5 bases between the two ends. Germline V CDR1 and CDR2: SNHLY, FYNNEI.

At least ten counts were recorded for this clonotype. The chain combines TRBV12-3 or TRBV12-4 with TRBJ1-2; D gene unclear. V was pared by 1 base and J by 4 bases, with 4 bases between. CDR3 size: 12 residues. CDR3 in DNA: TGTGCCAGCAGTTTAGGGATCTATGGCTACACCTTC. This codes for CASSLGIYGYTF.

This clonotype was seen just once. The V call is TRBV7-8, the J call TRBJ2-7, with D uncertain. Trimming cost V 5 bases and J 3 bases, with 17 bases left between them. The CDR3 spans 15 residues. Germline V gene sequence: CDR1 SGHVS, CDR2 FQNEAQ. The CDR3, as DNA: TGTGCCAGCAGCGCCCAGACCGGGCCGGTCTACGAGCAGTACTTC. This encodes CASSAQTGPVYEQYF.

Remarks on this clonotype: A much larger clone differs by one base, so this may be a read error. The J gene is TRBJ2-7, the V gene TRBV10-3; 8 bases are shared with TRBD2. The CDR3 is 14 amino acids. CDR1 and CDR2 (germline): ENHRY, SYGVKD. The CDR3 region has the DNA TGTGCCAGCAGCCAAGCGGGAGAGGTGTACGAGCAGTGCTTC. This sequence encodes CASSQAGEVYEQCF.

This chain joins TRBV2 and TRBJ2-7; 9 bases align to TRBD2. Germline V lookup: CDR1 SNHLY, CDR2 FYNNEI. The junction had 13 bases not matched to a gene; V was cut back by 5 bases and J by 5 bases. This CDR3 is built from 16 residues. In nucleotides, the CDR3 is TGTGCCAGCAGTTACCGAGTCGCGGGAGGGGGCGACGAGCAGTACTTC. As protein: CASSYRVAGGGDEQYF.

DNA for the CDR3: TGTGCCAGCAGCTTGGGTGGGCTAAGTGGAACTGAAGCTTTCTTT. The encoded protein is CASSLGGLSGTEAFF. The rearrangement links TRBV7-9 to TRBJ1-1; D remains ambiguous. Germline lookup yields CDR1 SEHNR and CDR2 FQNEAQ (reference sequence). Trimming stripped 3 bases from V and 5 bases from J, with 16 bases between. CDR3 length: 15 amino acids.

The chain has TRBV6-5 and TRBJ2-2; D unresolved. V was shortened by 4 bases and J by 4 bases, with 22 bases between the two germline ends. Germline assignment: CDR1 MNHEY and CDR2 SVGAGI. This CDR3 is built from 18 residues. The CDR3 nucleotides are TGTGCCAGCAGTTCCCCGCTCCGTGGTGGGCCGGGCACCGGGGAGCTGTTTTTT. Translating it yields CASSSPLRGGPGTGELFF.

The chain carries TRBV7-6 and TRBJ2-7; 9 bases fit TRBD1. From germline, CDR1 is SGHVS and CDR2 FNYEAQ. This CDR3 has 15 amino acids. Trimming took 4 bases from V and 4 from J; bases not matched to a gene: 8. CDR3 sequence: CASSSRDREPYEQYF. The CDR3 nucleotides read TGTGCCAGCAGCTCCCGGGACAGGGAACCGTACGAGCAGTACTTC.

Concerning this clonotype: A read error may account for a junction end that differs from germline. CDR3 DNA sequence: TGTGCCAGCAGTTACCCGGACAGGGGGAACACTGAAGCTTTCTTT. Protein product: CASSYPDRGNTEAFF. This chain uses TRBV10-3 with TRBJ1-1; 9 positions agree with TRBD1. There are 15 residues in the CDR3. Germline lookup yields CDR1 ENHRY and CDR2 SYGVKD.

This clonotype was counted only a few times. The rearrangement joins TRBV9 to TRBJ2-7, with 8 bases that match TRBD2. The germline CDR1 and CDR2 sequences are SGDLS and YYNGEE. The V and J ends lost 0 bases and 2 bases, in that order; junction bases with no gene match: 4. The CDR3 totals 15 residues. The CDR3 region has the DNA TGTGCCAGCAGCGTAGACGGGAGGGTTCCCTACGAGCAGTACTTC. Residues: CASSVDGRVPYEQYF. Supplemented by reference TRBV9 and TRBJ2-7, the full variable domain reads DSGVTQTPKHLITATGQRVTLRCSPRSGDLSVYWYQQSLDQGLQFLIQYYNGEERAKGNILERFSAQQFPDLHSELNLSSLELGDSALYFCASSVDGRVPYEQYFGPGTRLTVT.

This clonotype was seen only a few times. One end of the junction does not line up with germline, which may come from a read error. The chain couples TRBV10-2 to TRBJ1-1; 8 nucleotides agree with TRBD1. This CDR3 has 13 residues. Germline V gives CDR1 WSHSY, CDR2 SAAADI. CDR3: CASSYSDRAKAFF. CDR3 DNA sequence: TGTGCCAGCAGTTACTCGGACAGGGCCAAAGCTTTCTTT.

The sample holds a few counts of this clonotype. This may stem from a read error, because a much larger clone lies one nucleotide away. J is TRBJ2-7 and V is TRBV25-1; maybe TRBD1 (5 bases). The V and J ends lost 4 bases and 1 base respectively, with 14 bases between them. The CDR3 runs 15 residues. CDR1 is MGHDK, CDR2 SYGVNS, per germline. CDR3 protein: CASSVYRSRSYEQYF. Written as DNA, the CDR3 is TGTGCCAGCAGTGTTTACAGGAGCCGTTCCTACGAGCAGTACTTC.

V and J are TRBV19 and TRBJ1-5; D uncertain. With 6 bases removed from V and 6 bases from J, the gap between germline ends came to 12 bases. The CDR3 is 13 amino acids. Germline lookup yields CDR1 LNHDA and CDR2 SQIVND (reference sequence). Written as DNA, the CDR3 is TGTGCCAGTAGCCTTACAATAGTTCAGCCCCAGCATTTT. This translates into CASSLTIVQPQHF.

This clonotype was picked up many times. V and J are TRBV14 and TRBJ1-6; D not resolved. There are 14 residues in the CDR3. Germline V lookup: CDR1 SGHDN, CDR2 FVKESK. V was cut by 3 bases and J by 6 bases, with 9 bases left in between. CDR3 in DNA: TGTGCCAGCAGCCACCAGCGGGGTAATTCACCCCTCCACTTT. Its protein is CASSHQRGNSPLHF.

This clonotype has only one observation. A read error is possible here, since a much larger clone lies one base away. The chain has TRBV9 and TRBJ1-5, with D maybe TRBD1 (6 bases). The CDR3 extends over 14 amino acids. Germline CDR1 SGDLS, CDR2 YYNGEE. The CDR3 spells CASGVGGDNQPQHF. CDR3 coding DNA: TGTGCCAGCGGCGTAGGGGGTGACAATCAGCCCCAGCATTTT.

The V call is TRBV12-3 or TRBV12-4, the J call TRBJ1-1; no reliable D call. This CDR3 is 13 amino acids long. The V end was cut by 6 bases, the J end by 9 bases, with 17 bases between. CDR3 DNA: TGTGCCAGCAGCTCGGAATCAACGACAAAAGCTTTCTTT. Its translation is CASSSESTTKAFF.

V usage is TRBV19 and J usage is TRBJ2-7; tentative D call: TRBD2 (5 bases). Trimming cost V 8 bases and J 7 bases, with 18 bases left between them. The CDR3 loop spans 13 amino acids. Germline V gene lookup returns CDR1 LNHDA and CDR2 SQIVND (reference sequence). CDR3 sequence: CASSAGAPGEQYF. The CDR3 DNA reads TGTGCCAGTTCGGCCGGCGCTCCGGGAGAGCAGTACTTC.

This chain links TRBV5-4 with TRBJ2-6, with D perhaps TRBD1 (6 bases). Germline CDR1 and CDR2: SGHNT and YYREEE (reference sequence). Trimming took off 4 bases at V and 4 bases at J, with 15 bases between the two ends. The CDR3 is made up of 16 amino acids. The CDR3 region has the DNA TGTGCCAGCAGCCTAACAAGGGGGTCCGGGGCCAACGTCCTGACTTTC. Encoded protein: CASSLTRGSGANVLTF.

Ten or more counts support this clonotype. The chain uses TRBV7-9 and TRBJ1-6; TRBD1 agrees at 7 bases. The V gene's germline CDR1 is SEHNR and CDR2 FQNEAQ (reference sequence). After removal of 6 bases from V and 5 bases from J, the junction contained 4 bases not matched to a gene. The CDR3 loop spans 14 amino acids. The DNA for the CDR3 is TGTGCCAGCAGTCCGGGGACAGATAATTCACCCCTCCACTTT. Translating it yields CASSPGTDNSPLHF.

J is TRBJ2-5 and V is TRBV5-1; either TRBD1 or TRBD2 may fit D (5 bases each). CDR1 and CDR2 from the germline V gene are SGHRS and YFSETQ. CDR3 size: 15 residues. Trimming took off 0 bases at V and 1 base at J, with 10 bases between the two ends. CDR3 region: CASSLGGTPQETQYF. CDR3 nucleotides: TGCGCCAGCAGCTTGGGAGGGACCCCCCAAGAGACCCAGTACTTC.

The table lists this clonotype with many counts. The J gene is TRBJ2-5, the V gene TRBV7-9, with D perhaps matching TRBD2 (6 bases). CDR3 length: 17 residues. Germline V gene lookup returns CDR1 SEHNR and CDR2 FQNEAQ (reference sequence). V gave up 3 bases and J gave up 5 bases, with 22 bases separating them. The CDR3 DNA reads TGTGCCAGCAGCTTCGCTTACGCCGGGACTCGACTGGAGACCCAGTACTTC. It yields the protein CASSFAYAGTRLETQYF.

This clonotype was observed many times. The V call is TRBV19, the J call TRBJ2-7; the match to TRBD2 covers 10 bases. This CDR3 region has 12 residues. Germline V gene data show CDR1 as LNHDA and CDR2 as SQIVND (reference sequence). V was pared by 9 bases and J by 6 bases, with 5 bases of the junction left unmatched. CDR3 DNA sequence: TGTGCCAGCGGAGCGGGGGGGCTCGAGCAGTACTTC. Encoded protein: CASGAGGLEQYF. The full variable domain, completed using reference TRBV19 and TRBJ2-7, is DGGITQSPKYLFRKEGQNVTLSCEQNLNHDAMYWYRQDPGQGLRLIYYSQIVNDFQKGDIAEGYSVSREKKESFPLTVTSAQKNPTAFYLCASGAGGLEQYFGPGTRLTVT.

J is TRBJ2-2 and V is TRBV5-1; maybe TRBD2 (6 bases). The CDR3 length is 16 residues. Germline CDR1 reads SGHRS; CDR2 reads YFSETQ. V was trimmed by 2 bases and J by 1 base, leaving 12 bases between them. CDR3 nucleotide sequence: TGCGCCAGCAGCTTCAGTGGAGGGGAGAACACCGGGGAGCTGTTTTTT. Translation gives CASSFSGGENTGELFF.

The CDR3 loop is CASSLVIGDEQYF. In nucleotides, the CDR3 is TGTGCCAGCAGCTTAGTAATCGGCGACGAGCAGTACTTC. This chain links TRBV7-2 with TRBJ2-7; D unclear. The V end was cut by 1 base, the J end by 5 bases, with 9 bases between. CDR1 is SGHTA and CDR2 is FQGNSA in the germline V gene. This CDR3 contains 13 residues.

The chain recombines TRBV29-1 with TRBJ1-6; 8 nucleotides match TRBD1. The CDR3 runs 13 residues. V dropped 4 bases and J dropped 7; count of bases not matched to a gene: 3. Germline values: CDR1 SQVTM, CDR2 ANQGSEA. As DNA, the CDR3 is TGCAGCGTTGTTACAGGGGGGAATTCACCCCTCCACTTT. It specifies CSVVTGGNSPLHF.

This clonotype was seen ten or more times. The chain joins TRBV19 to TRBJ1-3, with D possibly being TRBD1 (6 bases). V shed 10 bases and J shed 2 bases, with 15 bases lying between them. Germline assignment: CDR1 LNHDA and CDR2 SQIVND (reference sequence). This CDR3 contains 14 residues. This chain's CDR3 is CATKHRVPGNTIYF. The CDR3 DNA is TGTGCCACCAAACACAGGGTCCCTGGAAACACCATATATTTT.